Listed here are 19 T cell receptor beta chains from one sample, sequenced in a study of CD8 T cells in ankylosing spondylitis. TCRdb reprocessed the 5' RACE reads via MiXCR and lists one record per CDR3 protein. This sample has some 200,000 distinct CDR3 sequences, with 9.5% to 15% found just once. The specimen was blood, either unsorted or a sorted T cell fraction (not recorded which). The receptors were sampled from a male donor with ankylosing spondylitis or in good health (not recorded which).

This clonotype was detected ten times or more. This chain joins TRBV29-1 and TRBJ2-1, with a tentative D call TRBD1 (8 bases). CDR1 is SQVTM, CDR2 ANQGSEA, per germline. V lost 7 bases to trimming and J lost 6 bases, with 16 bases between them. This CDR3 is 13 amino acids long. The CDR3 DNA sequence: TGCAGCGCTGGACAGGGAGGGCTCAATGAGCAGTTCTTC. Translated: CSAGQGGLNEQFF.

CDR3 in amino acids: CASSADRGTGELFF. The CDR3 region has the DNA TGCGCCAGCAGCGCAGACAGGGGAACCGGGGAGCTGTTTTTT. The chain uses TRBV5-1 and TRBJ2-2; 8 bases match TRBD1. Germline CDR1 is SGHRS and CDR2 is YFSETQ. The V segment lost 4 bases and the J segment 5 bases; nucleotides outside the gene matches: 4. This CDR3 contains 14 residues. The variable domain in full, completed from reference TRBV5-1 and TRBJ2-2, reads KAGVTQTPRYLIKTRGQQVTLSCSPISGHRSVSWYQQTPGQGLQFLFEYFSETQRNKGNFPGRFSGRQFSNSRSEMNVSTLELGDSALYLCASSADRGTGELFFGEGSRLTVL.

This clonotype was observed a handful of times. The V call is TRBV28, the J call TRBJ2-1; D tentatively fits TRBD1 or TRBD2 (5 bases each). The CDR3 is made up of 13 amino acids. Germline assignment: CDR1 MDHEN and CDR2 SYDVKM. The V and J ends lost 8 bases and 7 bases respectively, with 15 bases between them. The CDR3 loop reads CASCWGFLNEQFF. The DNA for the CDR3 is TGTGCCAGCTGTTGGGGGTTCCTGAATGAGCAGTTCTTC.

This clonotype has just a few counts. The chain recombines TRBV6-1 with TRBJ1-3; the match to TRBD1 covers 7 bases. This CDR3 contains 14 residues. J gave up 0 bases and V 7 bases, and 3 bases lay outside the gene matches. Germline V gene lookup returns CDR1 MNHNS and CDR2 SASEGT. CDR3 protein: CASKQGPSGNTIYF. The CDR3 nucleotides are TGTGCCAGCAAACAGGGGCCCTCTGGAAACACCATATATTTT.

The chain carries TRBV27 and TRBJ2-7, with D tentatively TRBD1 (7 bases). Looked up from germline, CDR1 is MNHEY and CDR2 is SMNVEV (reference sequence). V gave up 6 bases and J gave up 6 bases, with 12 bases separating them. The CDR3 contains 12 residues. The CDR3 nucleotides are TGTGCCAGCAGCGCAGGGGGGTCCGAGCAGTACTTC. This encodes CASSAGGSEQYF.

This clonotype has only a few counts. This chain joins TRBV6-1 and TRBJ1-2; the match to TRBD1 covers 11 bases. Germline CDR1 MNHNS, CDR2 SASEGT. The CDR3 is made up of 16 amino acids. V was clipped by 7 bases and J by 4 bases; unmatched bases: 11. The CDR3 sequence is CASTAPGTGGVYGYTF. CDR3 sequence (DNA): TGTGCCAGCACCGCCCCCGGGACAGGGGGGGTCTATGGCTACACCTTC.

The sample holds a few counts of this clonotype. The CDR3: CSGTGYSTGELFF. The CDR3 bases are TGCAGCGGGACAGGGTACAGCACCGGGGAGCTGTTTTTT. The V gene is TRBV29-1, the J gene TRBJ2-2, with 8 bases matching TRBD1. V shed 7 bases and J 4 bases; nucleotides not matched to a gene: 5. Germline V lookup: CDR1 SQVTM, CDR2 ANQGSEA. This CDR3 spans 13 amino acids.

The genes are TRBV2 and TRBJ2-3, with 7 bases identical to TRBD2. The CDR3 has 14 amino acids. V dropped 5 bases and J dropped 0; count of bases not matched to a gene: 2. The germline gives CDR1 SNHLY, CDR2 FYNNEI. In DNA, the CDR3 is TGTGCCAGCAGTTCGCGGGAGAGCACAGATACGCAGTATTTT. This encodes CASSSRESTDTQYF.

The chain combines TRBV30 with TRBJ2-7, with D possibly matching TRBD1 (5 bases). The CDR3 runs to 13 residues. Trimming shortened V by 3 bases and J by 4 bases, and 13 bases separated the two germline ends. CDR1 and CDR2 (germline): GTSNPN, SVGIG (reference sequence). CDR3 in DNA: TGTGCCTGGAGGAACCAGGGTTGGTACGAGCAGTACTTC. It is translated as CAWRNQGWYEQYF.

A few counts support this clonotype. This chain connects TRBV4-1 to TRBJ2-6, with 10 bases matching TRBD2. The CDR3 has 19 amino acids. Germline-derived CDR1 and CDR2 are MGHRA and YSYEKL. J was trimmed by 0 bases and V by 6 bases; bases with no gene match: 11. CDR3 sequence: CASSVSGGTLSSGANVLTF. CDR3 sequence (DNA): TGCGCCAGCAGTGTTAGCGGGGGGACCCTCTCCTCTGGGGCCAACGTCCTGACTTTC.

The chain joins TRBV7-9 to TRBJ1-1; TRBD1 might be the D (5 bases). CDR3 size: 12 residues. Trimming shortened V by 8 bases and J by 4 bases, and 11 bases separated the two germline ends. Germline CDR1 is SEHNR and CDR2 is FQNEAQ (reference sequence). DNA of the CDR3: TGTGCCAGCGGGGGGGAGGGCACTGAAGCTTTCTTT. Amino acid sequence: CASGGEGTEAFF.

This clonotype has ten or more counts. This chain links TRBV6-4 with TRBJ2-6; D may correspond to TRBD1 or TRBD2 (5 bases each). The length of the CDR3 is 15 residues. Germline CDR1 is MRHNA and CDR2 is SNTAGT. V lost 3 bases to trimming and J lost 4 bases, with 10 bases between them. CDR3: CASSDRGAGANVLTF. CDR3 nucleotide sequence: TGTGCCAGCAGTGATAGAGGGGCCGGGGCCAACGTCCTGACTTTC.

J is TRBJ2-1 and V is TRBV15; D gene uncertain. The CDR3 consists of 15 residues. V dropped 1 base and J dropped 2 bases, with 9 bases sitting between them. CDR1 and CDR2 from the germline V gene are LNHNV and YYDKDF (reference sequence). The CDR3 is CATSRVPLAYNEQFF. The CDR3 coding sequence is TGTGCCACCAGCAGAGTCCCCTTAGCCTACAATGAGCAGTTCTTC.

This chain uses TRBV4-1 with TRBJ2-7, with a weak D call TRBD2 (7 bases). Germline CDR1 is MGHRA and CDR2 is YSYEKL. The CDR3 has 12 residues. The V end lost 6 bases, the J end lost 5 bases, and 11 bases lay between the germline ends. Here the CDR3 reads CASRGGVDEQYF. The DNA for the CDR3 is TGCGCCAGCAGAGGGGGGGTCGACGAGCAGTACTTC.

V usage is TRBV25-1 and J usage is TRBJ2-2, with 7 bases matching TRBD1. Germline loops: CDR1 MGHDK, CDR2 SYGVNS. The CDR3 has 12 residues. V gave up 7 bases and J gave up 5 bases; unmatched junction bases: 1. The CDR3 sequence is CASMTGTGELFF. Here the CDR3 DNA reads TGTGCCAGCATGACAGGGACCGGGGAGCTGTTTTTT.

This clonotype was seen at least ten times. The chain combines TRBV27 with TRBJ1-5; no definite D call. V was shortened by 5 bases and J by 1 base, with 6 bases between the two germline ends. There are 13 residues in the CDR3. CDR1 is MNHEY, CDR2 SMNVEV, per germline (reference sequence). The CDR3 DNA follows: TGTGCCAGCAGTGCGATAAGCAATCAGCCCCAGCATTTT. Its protein product is CASSAISNQPQHF.

This clonotype was counted a few times. The chain links TRBV19 to TRBJ2-2; 8 positions match TRBD2. CDR3 length equals 13 residues. The trim removed 5 bases at V and 6 bases at J, leaving 2 bases unmatched. Germline V gene sequence: CDR1 LNHDA, CDR2 SQIVND (reference sequence). CDR3 amino acids: CASSAGGSGELFF. The CDR3 DNA reads as TGTGCCAGTAGTGCGGGAGGCTCCGGGGAGCTGTTTTTT.

This clonotype was picked up a small number of times. The V and J genes are TRBV27 and TRBJ2-1, with 11 bases lining up with TRBD2. V shed 2 bases and J 3 bases; nucleotides not matched to a gene: 6. This CDR3 region has 17 residues. The germline gives CDR1 MNHEY, CDR2 SMNVEV (reference sequence). The CDR3 protein is CASSLLTGTSGYNEQFF. In nucleotides, the CDR3 is TGTGCCAGCAGTTTACTCACCGGGACTAGCGGCTACAATGAGCAGTTCTTC.

The chain employs TRBV2 and TRBJ2-6; tentatively, D is TRBD1 or TRBD2 (6 bases each). The CDR3 length is 20 residues. V was pared by 6 bases and J by 0 bases, with 24 bases between. Germline assignment: CDR1 SNHLY and CDR2 FYNNEI. For the CDR3, the DNA is TGTGCCAGCAGGAAATACGAAATACAGGGAGGTGGCTCTGGGGCCAACGTCCTGACTTTC. It translates to CASRKYEIQGGGSGANVLTF.